These T cell receptor beta chains were read from a single sample in a study of identical twins. A single record per CDR3 protein comes from TCRdb applying MiXCR to the 5' RACE reads. The sample contains about 1.7 million distinct CDR3 sequences, roughly a third of which appear only once. The sequenced sample consisted of cord blood. The receptors originated from a newborn girl in good health. The CDR3 runs from the conserved cysteine through the conserved F or W. D genes are given only for firm matches. Where a row states a size, it is once, few, many or the class of an expanded clone; other rows omit it.

cdr3_aa cdr3_nt clone_size j_call d_call v_call
CASSQDRQDHTDTQYF TGCGCCAGCAGCCAAGATAGACAGGACCACACAGATACGCAGTATTTT few TRBJ2-3 - TRBV4-1
CASTTSGISYEQYF TGTGCCAGTACCACTAGCGGGATCTCCTACGAGCAGTACTTC - TRBJ2-7 - TRBV21-1
CASSQPSGGRVPTGELFF TGTGCCAGCAGCCAACCTAGCGGGGGCAGAGTTCCCACCGGGGAGCTGTTTTTT - TRBJ2-2 TRBD2 TRBV4-2
CSVESAYNGNTEAFF TGCAGCGTTGAGTCGGCCTACAACGGGAACACTGAAGCTTTCTTT - TRBJ1-1 - TRBV29-1
CASSQGDHTQYF TGTGCCAGCAGCCAAGGTGACCATACGCAGTATTTT few TRBJ2-3 - TRBV4-2
CSASFWTGGRKPQHF TGCAGTGCTAGTTTCTGGACAGGGGGTCGGAAGCCCCAGCATTTT - TRBJ1-5 TRBD1 TRBV20-1
CASGWENRREQYF TGTGCTAGTGGTTGGGAGAACCGCCGCGAGCAGTACTTC few TRBJ2-7 - TRBV12-5
CSASFYPGAHYNEQFF TGCAGTGCTAGTTTCTATCCGGGGGCACACTACAATGAGCAGTTCTTC few TRBJ2-1 - TRBV20-1
CASSQYDMRAFF TGTGCCAGCAGCCAATATGACATGCGGGCTTTCTTT - TRBJ1-1 - TRBV14
CASSLHPQASTGELFF TGCGCCAGCAGCTTGCATCCCCAGGCGAGCACCGGGGAGCTGTTTTTT - TRBJ2-2 - TRBV5-1
CASSQKTSGGANTGELFF TGCGCCAGCAGCCAAAAGACTAGCGGGGGGGCGAACACCGGGGAGCTGTTTTTT - TRBJ2-2 TRBD2 TRBV4-1
CASSQVEGISYKQYF TGCGCCAGCAGCCAAGTTGAGGGGATTTCCTACAAGCAGTACTTC once TRBJ2-7 - TRBV4-1
CASSFRDTSSYEQYF TGTGCCAGCAGTTTCCGGGACACCAGCTCCTACGAGCAGTACTTC few TRBJ2-7 - TRBV27